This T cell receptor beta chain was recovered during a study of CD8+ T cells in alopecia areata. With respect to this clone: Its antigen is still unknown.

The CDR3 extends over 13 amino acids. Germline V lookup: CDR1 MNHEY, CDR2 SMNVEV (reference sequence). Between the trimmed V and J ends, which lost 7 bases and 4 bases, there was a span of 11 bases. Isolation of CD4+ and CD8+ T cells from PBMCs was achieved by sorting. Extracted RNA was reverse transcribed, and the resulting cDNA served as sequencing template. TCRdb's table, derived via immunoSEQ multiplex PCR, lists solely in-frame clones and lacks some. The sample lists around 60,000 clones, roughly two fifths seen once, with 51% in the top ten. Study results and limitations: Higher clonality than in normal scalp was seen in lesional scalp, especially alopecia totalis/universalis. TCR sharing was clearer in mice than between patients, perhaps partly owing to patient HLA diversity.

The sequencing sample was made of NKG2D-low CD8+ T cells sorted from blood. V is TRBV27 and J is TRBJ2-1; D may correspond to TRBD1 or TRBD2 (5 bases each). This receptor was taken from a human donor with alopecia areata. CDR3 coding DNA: TGTGCCAGCACCGGGACGGCATACAATGAGCAGTTCTTC. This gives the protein CASTGTAYNEQFF.